Listed here are 32 T cell receptor beta chains from one sample, sequenced in a study of T cell clonality in common variable immunodeficiency. Sequencing used immunoSEQ multiplex PCR; TCRdb keeps in-frame clones, though not all of them. The profile covers 50,000 or so clones, none occurring a single time. Sequenced input: peripheral blood mononuclear cells. These receptors came from a person between 18 and 70 years old in good health.

This clone was counted at least ten times. The read ends 3 residues shy of where the CDR3 ends; the end is completed using the germline J gene. The genes are TRBV6-2 or TRBV6-3 and TRBJ2-4, with D perhaps matching TRBD2 (5 bases). Germline CDR1 and CDR2: MNHEY and SVGEGT. The CDR3 is 16 residues long. The ends were cut back, 6 bases at V and 2 bases at J, with 17 bases in the middle. The CDR3 DNA, read in part, is TGTGCCAGCAGCGAAGTCCAACAGCGGACCAAAAACATT. This gives the protein CASSEVQQRTKNI. The complete CDR3 reads CASSEVQQRTKNIQYF.

This clone was recorded at least ten times. The read comes to an end 3 residues before the CDR3 does, leaving the germline J gene to fill in the end. The chain couples TRBV3-1 (or the pseudogene TRBV3-2) to TRBJ2-2, with 14 bases lining up with TRBD2. Germline V CDR1 and CDR2: LGHDT, YNNKEL (reference sequence). After removal of 4 bases from V and 6 bases from J, the junction contained 4 bases not matched to a gene. CDR3 length: 16 residues. The CDR3 sequence is CASSLGTSGSAGELFF. The CDR3 bases that were read are TGTGCCAGCAGCCTCGGGACTAGCGGGAGTGCCGGGGAG.

This clone was found many times. From the germline J gene comes the end of the CDR3, since the read stops 3 residues before it. V gene TRBV12-3 or TRBV12-4 combines with J gene TRBJ2-7; 8 bases fit TRBD1. The trim removed 3 bases at V and 1 base at J, leaving 2 bases unmatched. The CDR3 sequence is 14 residues long. CDR3 residues: CASSFGQGSYEQYF. Incomplete CDR3 DNA: TGTGCCAGCAGTTTTGGACAGGGTTCCTACGAG.

This clone was recorded many times. The read falls 3 residues short of the CDR3 end, and the missing part is taken from the germline J gene. The chain is built from TRBV12-5 and TRBJ1-1; perhaps TRBD1 as D (5 bases). Trimming cost V 7 bases and J 4 bases, with 22 bases left between them. CDR1 and CDR2 from the germline V gene are LGHNT and FRNRAP. CDR3 length equals 16 residues. This chain's CDR3 is CASAWTSLPTGTEAFF. CDR3 bases read: TGTGCTAGTGCCTGGACAAGCCTACCAACCGGCACTGAA.

This clone was recorded at least ten times. Read coverage stops 3 residues before the CDR3 terminus; the germline J gene supplies the remainder. This chain links TRBV11-2 with TRBJ2-3; D is unclear. The CDR3 loop spans 12 amino acids. Trimming took 1 base from V and 5 from J, leaving 4 bases between them. The germline gives CDR1 SGHAT, CDR2 FQNNGV. The CDR3 DNA, read in part, is TGTGCCAGCAGCTTAGCCTTAGATACG. Amino acid sequence: CASSLALDT. From start to end, the CDR3 is CASSLALDTQYF.

This clone was seen a handful of times. The junction and the germline gene differ at one end; a read error may be behind it. The read ends 3 residues shy of where the CDR3 ends; the end is completed using the germline J gene. The same CDR3 arises from other DNA sequences in this sample as well. J is TRBJ1-3 and V is TRBV30; 9 nucleotides agree with TRBD1. The germline V gene encodes CDR1 GTSNPN and CDR2 SVGIG (reference sequence). This CDR3 contains 15 residues. This CDR3 reads CAWSAGQGSGNTIYF. CDR3 bases read: TGTGCCTGGAGTGCGGGACAGGGCTCTGGAAACACG. The complete variable domain, with remaining parts taken from reference TRBV30 and TRBJ1-3, reads SQTIHQWPATLVQPVGSPLSLECTVEGTSNPNLYWYRQAAGRGLQLLFYSVGIGQISSEVPQNLSASRPQDRQFILSSKKLLLSDSGFYLCAWSAGQGSGNTIYFGEGSWLTVV.

This clone was seen ten or more times. The CDR3 end falls 3 residues outside the read, so it is completed with the germline J gene. The V gene is TRBV7-2, the J gene TRBJ2-3, with D unclear. Trimming took 5 bases from V and 2 from J, leaving 8 bases between them. This CDR3 contains 13 residues. Germline CDR1 reads SGHTA; CDR2 reads FQGNSA. CDR3 in amino acids: CASSVKPTDTQYF. Partial CDR3 DNA: TGTGCCAGCAGCGTTAAGCCCACAGATACG. The whole variable domain, remainder taken from reference TRBV7-2 and TRBJ2-3, is GAGVSQSPSNKVTEKGKDVELRCDPISGHTALYWYRQSLGQGLEFLIYFQGNSAPDKSGLPSDRFSAERTGGSVSTLTIQRTQQEDSAVYLCASSVKPTDTQYFGPGTRLTVL.

This clone was counted many times. The CDR3 end falls 3 residues outside the read, so it is completed with the germline J gene. V gene TRBV10-3 combines with J gene TRBJ2-1; D unresolved. This CDR3 has 13 residues. Trimming took 2 bases from V and 6 from J, leaving 8 bases between them. Germline V CDR1 and CDR2: ENHRY, SYGVKD. CDR3 residues: CAISEGPINEQFF. The DNA read from the CDR3 is TGTGCCATCAGTGAGGGCCCCATCAATGAG.

In regard to this clone: The read ends 3 residues shy of where the CDR3 ends; the end is completed using the germline J gene. The sample has other DNA sequences that encode this CDR3 too. The V gene is TRBV7-2, the J gene TRBJ1-4, with D tentatively TRBD1 (5 bases). CDR3 size: 14 residues. Germline CDR1 SGHTA, CDR2 FQGNSA. V lost 3 bases and J 4 bases, leaving 9 bases between the germline ends. The covered CDR3 bases are TGTGCCAGCAGCTTCCAGGGTTTTAATGAAAAA. Its protein is CASSFQGFNEK. The full CDR3 reads CASSFQGFNEKLFF.

This clone was observed at least ten times. The CDR3 is cut off 3 residues early in the read; its end comes from the germline J gene. The V gene is TRBV20-1, the J gene TRBJ2-5; D is perhaps TRBD2 (6 bases). The germline gives CDR1 DFQATT, CDR2 SNEGSKA (reference sequence). The length of the CDR3 is 15 residues. The V gene lost 6 bases and the J gene lost 1 base, with 18 bases spanning the gap. The CDR3 DNA, read in part, is TGCAGTGCCGTCCGATTGTTGGGACTCCAAGAGACC. Translation gives CSAVRLLGLQET. The CDR3 in its entirety is CSAVRLLGLQETQYF.

This clone was seen many times. The CDR3 end lies 3 residues beyond the end of the read and is filled in from the germline J gene. The chain employs TRBV7-3 and TRBJ2-3, with 9 bases matching TRBD2. From germline, CDR1 is SGHTA and CDR2 FQGTGA. The CDR3 is 13 amino acids. The CDR3 is CASSAERGETQYF. CDR3 DNA (partial): TGTGCCAGCAGTGCTGAGCGGGGGGAGACG.

This clone was seen a few times. The read terminates 3 residues before the CDR3 end, so the remaining end is supplied by the germline J gene. This chain connects TRBV7-9 to TRBJ1-2, with TRBD1 as a possible D gene (5 bases). V was shortened by 5 bases and J by 3 bases, with 10 bases between the two germline ends. Per the germline V gene, CDR1 is SEHNR and CDR2 is FQNEAQ (reference sequence). The CDR3 runs to 13 residues. Here the CDR3 reads CASSRQTDYGYTF. CDR3 DNA, as far as it was read: TGTGCCAGCAGCCGCCAGACAGACTATGGC.

This clone occurred many times. Coverage ceases 3 residues before the CDR3 finishes, and the germline J gene fills in the end. The chain has TRBV7-2 and TRBJ2-7; 7 positions agree with TRBD1. The CDR3 runs 15 residues. Unmatched junction bases numbered 7, after V lost 1 base and J lost 4 bases. Germline CDR1 SGHTA, CDR2 FQGNSA. CDR3 bases read: TGTGCCAGCAGCTTAGTGAGGACAGGTAGTTACGAG. Residues: CASSLVRTGSYE. The whole CDR3 protein reads CASSLVRTGSYEQYF.

This clone has a count of ten or more. Sequencing ends 3 residues short of the CDR3 end; the germline J gene provides the rest. This sequence joins TRBV20-1 and TRBJ2-1, with 7 nucleotides matching TRBD2. Germline V gene data show CDR1 as DFQATT and CDR2 as SNEGSKA (reference sequence). The CDR3 is 14 residues long. Trimming at V came to 3 bases and at J to 1 base, leaving 3 bases not matched to a gene. CDR3 loop: CSASQAGSYNEQFF. The sequenced CDR3 bases are TGCAGTGCTAGTCAAGCGGGATCCTACAATGAG.

Turning to this clone: The read ends 3 residues shy of where the CDR3 ends; the end is completed using the germline J gene. V and J are TRBV5-6 and TRBJ1-2, with D unclear. Germline V CDR1 and CDR2: SGHDT, YYEEEE. The CDR3 runs 14 residues. CDR3: CASSLASQASGYTF. Partial CDR3 DNA: TGTGCCAGCAGCTTGGCCAGCCAGGCGAGCGGC.

This clone was seen at least ten times. The missing CDR3 end, 3 residues past where the read stops, is filled in from the germline J gene. This chain joins TRBV7-8 and TRBJ1-1; D ambiguous. Germline loops: CDR1 SGHVS, CDR2 FQNEAQ. The length of the CDR3 is 12 residues. With 5 bases removed from V and 1 base from J, the gap between germline ends came to 5 bases. CDR3 bases read: TGTGCCAGCAGCACATCGAACACTGAA. Its translation is CASSTSNTE. The entire CDR3 protein is CASSTSNTEAFF.

As concerns this clone: The missing CDR3 end, 3 residues past where the read stops, is filled in from the germline J gene. The rearrangement joins TRBV7-9 to TRBJ2-6; D may be TRBD1 (6 bases). Trimming removed 5 bases from V and 1 base from J, with 6 bases in between. CDR1 is SEHNR, CDR2 FQNEAQ, per germline (reference sequence). The CDR3 has 14 residues. The CDR3 is CASSQGSGANVLTF. CDR3 DNA, as far as it was read: TGTGCCAGCAGCCAGGGGTCTGGGGCCAACGTC.

This clone occurred many times. The CDR3 end lies 3 residues beyond the end of the read and is filled in from the germline J gene. The chain recombines TRBV5-1 with TRBJ2-5; D unclear. This CDR3 has 14 amino acids. The germline CDR1 and CDR2 sequences are SGHRS and YFSETQ. The V end was cut by 4 bases, the J end by 1 base, with 11 bases between. The CDR3 sequence: CASSEMTFQETQYF. CDR3 DNA (partial): TGCGCCAGCAGCGAGATGACTTTCCAAGAGACC. Based on the CDR3 plus reference TRBV5-1 and TRBJ2-5, the full variable domain is KAGVTQTPRYLIKTRGQQVTLSCSPISGHRSVSWYQQTPGQGLQFLFEYFSETQRNKGNFPGRFSGRQFSNSRSEMNVSTLELGDSALYLCASSEMTFQETQYFGPGTRLLVL.

This clone was picked up many times. Coverage ceases 3 residues before the CDR3 finishes, and the germline J gene fills in the end. The chain is built from TRBV6-4 and TRBJ2-1, with D possibly TRBD1 on 5 matching bases. This CDR3 has 15 residues. V dropped 4 bases and J dropped 8 bases, with 18 bases sitting between them. Looked up from germline, CDR1 is MRHNA and CDR2 is SNTAGT. The part of the CDR3 DNA that was read is TGTGCCAGCAGTGGGGGCAGGGTAGGCGTCGATGAG. Translated: CASSGGRVGVDE. The CDR3, in full, reads CASSGGRVGVDEQFF.

This clone was counted at least ten times. The sequence runs out 3 residues before the end of the CDR3; the remainder is reconstructed from the germline J gene. V gene TRBV2 combines with J gene TRBJ2-1; TRBD1 matches 9 bases. Germline V gene sequence: CDR1 SNHLY, CDR2 FYNNEI. This CDR3 is 14 amino acids long. The J segment lost 9 bases and the V segment lost 6 bases, leaving 9 bases of the junction unmatched. The CDR3 is CASSATGTGIEQFF. The CDR3 bases that were read are TGTGCCAGCAGCGCTACCGGGACAGGGATTGAG.

In its sample, this clone was seen a few times. The CDR3 is cut off 3 residues early in the read; its end comes from the germline J gene. The V and J genes are TRBV30 and TRBJ1-1, with D perhaps matching TRBD1 (5 bases). V lost 4 bases to trimming and J lost 3 bases, with 24 bases between them. CDR3 size: 17 residues. The V gene's germline CDR1 is GTSNPN and CDR2 SVGIG (reference sequence). CDR3: CAWIAGTGHAGYTEAFF. The DNA read from the CDR3 is TGTGCCTGGATAGCGGGCACGGGGCATGCGGGGTACACTGAA.

This clone was detected ten times or more. The read halts 3 residues ahead of the CDR3 end, with the missing end drawn from the germline J gene. The chain combines TRBV13 with TRBJ2-7; 11 bases match TRBD1. This CDR3 comprises 15 residues. CDR1 is PRHDT, CDR2 FYEKMQ, per germline (reference sequence). The junction had 5 bases not matched to a gene; V was cut back by 5 bases and J by 2 bases. The sequenced CDR3 bases are TGTGCCAGCAGCCCCCGGGACAGGGGGACCTACGAG. Residues: CASSPRDRGTYE. The whole CDR3 reads CASSPRDRGTYEQYF. The variable domain in full, completed from reference TRBV13 and TRBJ2-7, reads AAGVIQSPRHLIKEKRETATLKCYPIPRHDTVYWYQQGPGQDPQFLISFYEKMQSDKGSIPDRFSAQQFSDYHSELNMSSLELGDSALYFCASSPRDRGTYEQYFGPGTRLTVT.

This clone was seen at least ten times. Read coverage stops 3 residues before the CDR3 terminus; the germline J gene supplies the remainder. The V and J genes are TRBV19 and TRBJ2-6, with 9 nucleotides matching TRBD1. The CDR3 totals 17 residues. The J segment lost 0 bases and the V segment lost 8 bases, leaving 8 bases of the junction unmatched. CDR1 is LNHDA, CDR2 SQIVND, per germline (reference sequence). The part of the CDR3 DNA that was read is TGTGCCAGTGGAACCGGGACAGGGCTCTCTGGGGCCAACGTC. Translating gives CASGTGTGLSGANV. The CDR3, in full, reads CASGTGTGLSGANVLTF.

This clone has a handful of counts. From the germline J gene comes the end of the CDR3, since the read stops 3 residues before it. V is TRBV20-1 and J is TRBJ1-5; 9 bases align to TRBD1. This CDR3 spans 14 amino acids. Trimming removed 3 bases from V and 5 bases from J; junction bases left unmatched: 5. Germline V gives CDR1 DFQATT, CDR2 SNEGSKA (reference sequence). CDR3 amino acids: CSASTGGADQPQHF. The DNA read from the CDR3 is TGCAGTGCTAGTACAGGGGGCGCGGATCAGCCC.

Ten or more counts support this clone. The CDR3 reads CASSWDRGSTGELFF. CDR3 DNA, as far as it was read: TGCGCCAGCAGCTGGGACAGGGGGTCCACCGGGGAG. The V call is TRBV5-1, the J call TRBJ2-2; TRBD1 matches at 11 bases. The read ends 3 residues early relative to the CDR3; the germline J gene fills the gap. V was pared by 3 bases and J by 4 bases, with 2 bases of the junction left unmatched. Germline lookup yields CDR1 SGHRS and CDR2 YFSETQ. The CDR3 covers 15 residues.

This clone has at least ten counts. The part of the CDR3 DNA that was read is TGTGCCAGCAGCGTGACAGGGGTTGGGGAGACC. This translates into CASSVTGVGET. The CDR3 in full is CASSVTGVGETQYF. The chain links TRBV5-4 to TRBJ2-5; TRBD1 matches 8 bases. The CDR3 goes on 3 residues after the read ends, and that part is filled in from the germline J gene. The V segment lost 4 bases and the J segment 5 bases; nucleotides outside the gene matches: 7. The CDR3 extends over 14 amino acids. Germline V CDR1 and CDR2: SGHNT, YYREEE (reference sequence).

This clone was detected ten times or more. The CDR3 goes on 3 residues after the read ends, and that part is filled in from the germline J gene. The chain joins TRBV7-3 to TRBJ2-7; D not certain. The germline gives CDR1 SGHTA, CDR2 FQGTGA. With 5 bases removed from V and 1 base from J, the gap between germline ends came to 12 bases. CDR3 length: 14 residues. CDR3 bases read: TGTGCCAGCAGCCAACAGCCTTCGTCCTACGAG. This codes for CASSQQPSSYE. The full CDR3 protein reads CASSQQPSSYEQYF.

This clone was detected ten times or more. The CDR3 is cut off 3 residues early in the read; its end comes from the germline J gene. The chain links TRBV20-1 to TRBJ2-5; 10 nucleotides match TRBD2. This CDR3 has 15 amino acids. Germline trimming cut 4 bases from V and 5 bases from J; bases unmatched to any gene: 10. CDR1 is DFQATT and CDR2 is SNEGSKA in the germline V gene (reference sequence). This CDR3 is CSAKIAGGGTETQYF. CDR3 DNA, as far as it was read: TGCAGTGCTAAGATAGCGGGAGGCGGAACGGAGACC.

This clone was observed many times. The observed sequence ends 3 residues before the CDR3 terminus, with the missing tail filled in from the germline J gene. The V and J genes are TRBV29-1 and TRBJ1-1; no clear D gene. V lost 6 bases to trimming and J lost 0 bases, with 8 bases between them. Per germline, CDR1 SQVTM and CDR2 ANQGSEA. The CDR3 runs 12 residues. The CDR3 loop is CSVTRMNTEAFF. CDR3 DNA (partial): TGCAGCGTCACGCGGATGAACACTGAA.

There are many counts of this clone. The CDR3 end lies 3 residues beyond the end of the read and is filled in from the germline J gene. V gene TRBV20-1 combines with J gene TRBJ2-7, with 8 bases fitting TRBD1. V lost 0 bases and J lost 5; bases outside the gene matches: 9. Germline V gene data show CDR1 as DFQATT and CDR2 as SNEGSKA (reference sequence). The CDR3 is made up of 15 amino acids. The CDR3 spells CSARDGRQGNDEQYF. Partial CDR3 DNA: TGCAGTGCTAGAGATGGGAGACAGGGGAACGACGAG.

This clone was found many times. The read terminates 3 residues before the CDR3 end, so the remaining end is supplied by the germline J gene. The V gene is TRBV7-9, the J gene TRBJ1-6; 10 nucleotides match TRBD1. The CDR3 is 15 amino acids. The germline CDR1 and CDR2 sequences are SEHNR and FQNEAQ (reference sequence). Germline trimming cut 2 bases from V and 8 bases from J; bases unmatched to any gene: 3. CDR3: CASSLYGTGDSPLHF. The sequenced part of the CDR3 DNA is TGTGCCAGCAGCTTATATGGGACAGGGGATTCACCC.

In this sample, this clone turned up many times. The read stops 3 residues short of the end of the CDR3; the missing end is completed from the germline J gene. V gene TRBV5-1 combines with J gene TRBJ1-3; 10 positions match TRBD1. Per germline, CDR1 SGHRS and CDR2 YFSETQ. The CDR3 consists of 15 residues. The J segment lost 4 bases and the V segment lost 3 bases, leaving 4 bases of the junction unmatched. Incomplete CDR3 DNA: TGCGCCAGCAGCTCGACAGGGGGCGCCGGAAACACC. This gives the protein CASSSTGGAGNT. The full-length CDR3 reads as CASSSTGGAGNTIYF.